This T cell receptor (beta chain) was identified in a study of blood T cell repertoires in COVID-19. Study in general: Material from acute and convalescent COVID-19 was sourced from the United States, Italy and Spain. Sample material is recorded as cDNA or gDNA derived from T cells, B-cell-depleted T cells, or PBMCs.

CDR1 and CDR2 (germline): LGHDT, YNNKEL (reference sequence). The CDR3 totals 14 residues. The V and J ends lost 6 bases and 5 bases respectively, with 16 bases between them. Authors' processing steps: Estimates of nucleated cell counts were drawn from the amplification of reference gene primers. Only in-frame clones appear in the TCRdb table, and some are missing; sequencing was by immunoSEQ multiplex PCR. The V and J calls and clone size are taken from that table; D and trimming were inferred from the DNA. The sample records about 170,000 clones, 74% being singletons. This clone showed up just a few times.

This chain links TRBV3-1 (or the pseudogene TRBV3-2) with TRBJ1-1, with D maybe TRBD1 (6 bases). This TCR was sampled from a woman aged 80 or over with acute or convalescent COVID-19. The sample comprised peripheral blood. Here the CDR3 DNA reads TGTGCCAGCAGTTTCGGTACCCAGGGGACTGAAGCTTTCTTT. Translating it yields CASSFGTQGTEAFF.